This T cell receptor (beta chain) was profiled in a study of T cell responses to AZD1222 COVID-19 vaccine. V was trimmed by 0 bases and J by 4 bases, leaving 9 bases between them. Germline lookup yields CDR1 SGHNT and CDR2 YYREEE (reference sequence). The CDR3 contains 14 residues. The protocol was immunoSEQ multiplex PCR, while the TCRdb copy is restricted to in-frame clones and leaves out a portion. The data contain fewer than 180,000 clones, 90% of them seen just once; the ten biggest clones take up less than 3.5%. Sample: peripheral blood, taken 28 days after the second AZD1222 dose. The source is an adult who received the AZD1222 COVID-19 vaccine. The J gene is TRBJ2-3, the V gene TRBV5-4, with D unresolved. CDR3 amino acids: CASSLAVRADTQYF. The DNA of the CDR3 is TGTGCCAGCAGCTTGGCCGTAAGGGCAGATACGCAGTATTTT.